A selection of T cell receptor beta chains follows, all from one sample in a study of vaccination effects on CD4 cells after COVID-19. Profiled with immunoSEQ multiplex PCR; TCRdb holds only in-frame clones, not every one. The sample includes about 73,000 clones, roughly 74% seen only once; the top ten take under 3%. These receptors lack a known antigen. Sequenced here: CD4+ T cells from PBMCs cultured with HCoV-NL63 spike peptides, sampled before COVID-19 vaccination. The receptors were gathered from a human donor who received a COVID-19 vaccine. CDR3s include the opening cysteine and the closing phenylalanine or tryptophan. A D gene is named only where the DNA matches it firmly.

d_gene	v_gene	len	j_gene	CDR3aa	CDR3nt
NA	TRBV5-1	15	TRBJ2-1	CASSLSSRPGDEQFF	TGCGCCAGCAGCTTGTCGAGCCGCCCGGGCGATGAGCAGTTCTTC
NA	TRBV5-1	14	TRBJ1-4	CASSLDSGAEKLFF	TGCGCCAGCAGCTTGGACAGCGGGGCTGAAAAACTGTTTTTT
NA	TRBV27	14	TRBJ1-1	CASTRLAGGTEAFF	TGTGCCAGTACCCGCCTCGCCGGGGGGACTGAAGCTTTCTTT
NA	TRBV19	16	TRBJ2-1	CASKPPGGSSYNEQFF	TGTGCCAGTAAGCCCCCCGGGGGTAGCTCCTACAATGAGCAGTTCTTC
NA	TRBV6-5	13	TRBJ1-5	CASTMGVLVSQHF	TGTGCCAGCACTATGGGGGTCCTGGTGTCCCAGCATTTT
NA	TRBV5-1	14	TRBJ1-1	CASSLEANSAEAFF	TGCGCCAGCAGCTTGGAGGCAAATTCAGCTGAAGCTTTCTTT
TRBD1	TRBV24-1	16	TRBJ2-5	CATSDPLDRPEETQYF	TGTGCCACCAGTGATCCGTTGGACAGGCCCGAAGAGACCCAGTACTTC
TRBD1	TRBV5-1	16	TRBJ2-2	CASSSRTGANTGELFF	TGCGCCAGCAGCTCTCGGACAGGCGCGAACACCGGGGAGCTGTTTTTT
TRBD2	TRBV11-3	16	TRBJ2-3	CASSSGTSGSTDTQYF	TGTGCCAGCAGCTCCGGGACTAGCGGCAGCACAGATACGCAGTATTTT
NA	TRBV4-1	16	TRBJ2-2	CASSQPKQGPSGELFF	TGCGCCAGCAGCCAACCGAAACAGGGTCCGAGCGGGGAGCTGTTTTTT
NA	TRBV2	14	TRBJ2-3	CASHPGPETDTQYF	TGTGCCAGTCATCCGGGACCCGAGACAGATACGCAGTATTTT